These T cell receptor beta chains were read from a single sample in a study of OX40 agonist ivuxolimab in advanced cancers. Sequenced by immunoSEQ multiplex PCR; TCRdb stores in-frame clones only, minus some. The sample contains tens of thousands of clones, over 80% of which appear only once. The sequencing used CD4+ or CD8+ T cells sorted from blood, collected in a trial of the OX40 agonist ivuxolimab. The origin of the receptors is an adult with an advanced solid tumor such as melanoma, head and neck, liver or kidney cancer. Both conserved end residues are trimmed from each CDR3.

V: TRBV30; CDR3: AWSLTGNTEAF
V: TRBV5-8; CDR3: ASSLWQGGEAF
V: TRBV7-2; CDR3: ASSLGLGNTQY
V: TRBV6-5; CDR3: ASSYGGGRVEKLF
V: TRBV5-3; CDR3: ARSKKTGTGGNTEAF
V: TRBV9; CDR3: ASSPLGREYGIDTQY
V: TRBV4-1; CDR3: ASSRVGGTEAF
V: TRBV14; CDR3: ASSQVQGLKVF
V: TRBV19; CDR3: ASSIEARLITDTQY
V: TRBV5-1; CDR3: ASSLQGANYGYT
V: TRBV5-1; CDR3: ASSFGTYEQY
V: TRBV7-9; CDR3: ASSVQGAGAF
V: TRBV7-3; CDR3: ASSPLSTDTQY
V: TRBV11-2; CDR3: ASSLDLGSSYEQY
V: TRBV18; CDR3: ASSPAPGLFNEKLF
V: TRBV27; CDR3: ASSLSTGVYGYT
V: TRBV5-6; CDR3: ASSFGETQY
V: TRBV19; CDR3: ASSIAAGVGSYEQY
V: TRBV5-1; CDR3: ASSLGGNEQF
V: TRBV4-1; CDR3: ASSLRSGTQLDNEQF
V: TRBV27; CDR3: ASTGGGTDTQY
V: TRBV7-9; CDR3: ASSSAPDTGELF
V: TRBV4-2; CDR3: ASSQVGTGNTIY
V: TRBV9; CDR3: ASSAFPTIGLHTGELF
V: TRBV11-2; CDR3: ASSPGPYGYT
V: TRBV9; CDR3: ASSEGTSGRDWQY
V: TRBV5-6; CDR3: ASSLGRRSSYEQY
V: TRBV10-3; CDR3: AISTWTGVVTDTQY
V: TRBV5-1; CDR3: ASSLGAELNQETQY
V: TRBV18; CDR3: ASSPFWGRGNTEAF
V: TRBV6-4; CDR3: ASIAAGGLVGNTEAF
V: TRBV5-1; CDR3: ASSLGPAGDEQY
V: TRBV6-1; CDR3: ASFPKVNTEAF